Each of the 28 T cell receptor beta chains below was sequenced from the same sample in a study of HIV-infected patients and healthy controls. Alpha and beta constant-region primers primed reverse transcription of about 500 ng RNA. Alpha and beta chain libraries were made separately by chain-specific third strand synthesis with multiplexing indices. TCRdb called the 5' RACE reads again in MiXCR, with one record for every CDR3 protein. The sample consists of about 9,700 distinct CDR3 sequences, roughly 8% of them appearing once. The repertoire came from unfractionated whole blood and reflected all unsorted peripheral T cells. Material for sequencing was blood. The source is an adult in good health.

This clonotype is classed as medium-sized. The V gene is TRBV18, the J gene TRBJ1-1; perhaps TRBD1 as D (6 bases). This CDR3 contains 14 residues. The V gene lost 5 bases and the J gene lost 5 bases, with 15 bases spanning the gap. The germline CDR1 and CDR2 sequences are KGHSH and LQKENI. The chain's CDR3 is CASSAGAGRTEAFF. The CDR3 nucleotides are TGTGCCAGCTCAGCAGGGGCTGGGAGGACTGAAGCTTTCTTT.

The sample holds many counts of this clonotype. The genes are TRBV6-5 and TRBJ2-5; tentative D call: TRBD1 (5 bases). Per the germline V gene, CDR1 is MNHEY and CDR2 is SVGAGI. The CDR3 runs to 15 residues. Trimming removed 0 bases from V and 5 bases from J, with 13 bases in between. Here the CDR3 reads CASSYSRQHRETQYF. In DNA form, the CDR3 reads TGTGCCAGCAGTTACTCGCGACAGCATAGGGAGACCCAGTACTTC.

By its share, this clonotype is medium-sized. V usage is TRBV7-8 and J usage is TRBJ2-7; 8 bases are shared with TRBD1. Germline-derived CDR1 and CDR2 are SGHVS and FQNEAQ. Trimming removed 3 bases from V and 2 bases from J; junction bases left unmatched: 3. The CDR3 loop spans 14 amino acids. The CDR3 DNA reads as TGTGCCAGCAGCTTCAGGACAGGGCCCTACGAGCAGTACTTC. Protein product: CASSFRTGPYEQYF.

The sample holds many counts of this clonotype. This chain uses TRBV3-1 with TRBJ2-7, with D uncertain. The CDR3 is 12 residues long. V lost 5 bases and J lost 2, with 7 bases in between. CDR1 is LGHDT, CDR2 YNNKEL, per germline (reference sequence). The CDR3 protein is CASSANAYEQYF. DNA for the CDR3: TGTGCCAGCAGCGCAAATGCCTACGAGCAGTACTTC.

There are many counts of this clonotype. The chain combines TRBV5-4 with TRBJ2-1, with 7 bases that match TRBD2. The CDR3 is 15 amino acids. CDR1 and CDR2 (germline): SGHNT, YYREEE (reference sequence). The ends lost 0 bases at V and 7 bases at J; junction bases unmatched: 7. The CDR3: CASSLDWGGSNEQFF. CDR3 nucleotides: TGTGCCAGCAGCTTGGATTGGGGGGGGTCTAATGAGCAGTTCTTC.

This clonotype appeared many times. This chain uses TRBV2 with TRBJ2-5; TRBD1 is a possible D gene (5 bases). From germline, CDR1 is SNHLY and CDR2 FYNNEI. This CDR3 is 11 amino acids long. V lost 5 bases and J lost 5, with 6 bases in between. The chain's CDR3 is CASSRGETQYF. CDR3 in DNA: TGTGCCAGCAGTAGGGGTGAGACCCAGTACTTC.

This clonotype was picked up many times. The CDR3 sequence is CSVSPGGNTIYF. CDR3 DNA: TGCAGCGTCTCTCCGGGAGGAAACACCATATATTTT. The chain uses TRBV29-1 and TRBJ1-3, with unresolved D. The germline V gene encodes CDR1 SQVTM and CDR2 ANQGSEA. The CDR3 totals 12 residues. V lost 6 bases and J lost 4, with 10 bases in between.

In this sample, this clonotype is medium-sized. Written as DNA, the CDR3 is TGTGCCAGCTCACCATCCCGACAGGTCACGGGGGTGAACACTGAAGCTTTCTTT. Translated, it gives CASSPSRQVTGVNTEAFF. This sequence joins TRBV18 and TRBJ1-1; D perhaps matches TRBD1 (6 bases). The CDR3 runs 18 residues. The V end lost 2 bases, the J end lost 0 bases, and 19 bases lay between the germline ends. Germline values: CDR1 KGHSH, CDR2 LQKENI.

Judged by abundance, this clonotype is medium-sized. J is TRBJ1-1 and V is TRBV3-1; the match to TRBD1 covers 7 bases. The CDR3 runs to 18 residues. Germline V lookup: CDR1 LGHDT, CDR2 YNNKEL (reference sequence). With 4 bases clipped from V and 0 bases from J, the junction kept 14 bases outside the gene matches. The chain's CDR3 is CASSRKMEGAALNTEAFF. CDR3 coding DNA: TGTGCCAGCAGCCGAAAGATGGAGGGGGCAGCGTTGAACACTGAAGCTTTCTTT.

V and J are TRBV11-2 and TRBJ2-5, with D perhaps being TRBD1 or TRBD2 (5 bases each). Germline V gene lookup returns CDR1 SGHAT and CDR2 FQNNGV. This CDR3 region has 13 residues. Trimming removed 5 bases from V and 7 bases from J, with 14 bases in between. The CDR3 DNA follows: TGTGCCAGCAGCCATGACAGCGCGGGGACCCAGTACTTC. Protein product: CASSHDSAGTQYF. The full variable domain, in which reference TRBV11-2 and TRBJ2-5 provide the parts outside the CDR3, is EAGVAQSPRYKIIEKRQSVAFWCNPISGHATLYWYQQILGQGPKLLIQFQNNGVVDDSQLPKDRFSAERLKGVDSTLKIQPAKLEDSAVYLCASSHDSAGTQYFGPGTRLLVL.

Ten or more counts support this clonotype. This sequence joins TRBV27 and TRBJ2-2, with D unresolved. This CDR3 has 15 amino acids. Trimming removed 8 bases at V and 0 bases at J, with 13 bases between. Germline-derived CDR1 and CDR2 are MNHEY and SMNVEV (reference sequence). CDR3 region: CASRLRTANTGELFF. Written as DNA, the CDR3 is TGTGCCAGCCGCCTGCGAACAGCGAACACCGGGGAGCTGTTTTTT.

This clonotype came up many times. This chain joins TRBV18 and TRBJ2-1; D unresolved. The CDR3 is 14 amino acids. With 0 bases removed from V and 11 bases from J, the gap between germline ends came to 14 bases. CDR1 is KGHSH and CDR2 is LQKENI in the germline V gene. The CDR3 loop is CASSPPAGPPQQFF. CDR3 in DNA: TGTGCCAGCTCACCACCAGCAGGACCCCCCCAGCAGTTCTTC.

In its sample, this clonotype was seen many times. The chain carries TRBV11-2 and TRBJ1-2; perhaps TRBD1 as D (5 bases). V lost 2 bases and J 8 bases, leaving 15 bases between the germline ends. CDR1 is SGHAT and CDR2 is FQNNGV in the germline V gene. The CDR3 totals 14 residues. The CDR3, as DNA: TGTGCCAGCAGCTTAATCCAGGCGGGGGGAGGCTACACCTTC. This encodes CASSLIQAGGGYTF.

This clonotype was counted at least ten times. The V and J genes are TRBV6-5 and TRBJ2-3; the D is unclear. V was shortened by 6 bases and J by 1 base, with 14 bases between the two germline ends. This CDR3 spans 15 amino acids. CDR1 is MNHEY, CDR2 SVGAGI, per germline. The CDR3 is CASRRDAYGTDTQYF. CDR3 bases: TGTGCCAGCAGGCGCGACGCCTACGGCACAGATACGCAGTATTTT.

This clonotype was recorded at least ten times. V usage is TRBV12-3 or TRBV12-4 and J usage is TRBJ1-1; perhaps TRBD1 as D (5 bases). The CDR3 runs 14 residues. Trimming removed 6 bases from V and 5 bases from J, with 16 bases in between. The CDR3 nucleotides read TGTGCCAGCAGCGGGGACCCCGGAGGGACTGAAGCTTTCTTT. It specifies CASSGDPGGTEAFF.

CDR3 in DNA: TGTGCCAGCAGCTTCACTCCCCTCACAGATACGCAGTATTTT. Translating it yields CASSFTPLTDTQYF. This chain links TRBV11-2 with TRBJ2-3; no reliable D call. V lost 3 bases and J lost 2, with 9 bases in between. CDR1 and CDR2 (germline): SGHAT, FQNNGV. The CDR3 consists of 14 residues.

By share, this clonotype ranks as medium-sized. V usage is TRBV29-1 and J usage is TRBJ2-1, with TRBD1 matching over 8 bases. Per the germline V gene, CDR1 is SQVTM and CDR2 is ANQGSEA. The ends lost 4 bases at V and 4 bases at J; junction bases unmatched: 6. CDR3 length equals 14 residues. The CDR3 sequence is CSVAGQGGYNEQFF. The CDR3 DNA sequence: TGCAGCGTTGCAGGACAGGGAGGATACAATGAGCAGTTCTTC.

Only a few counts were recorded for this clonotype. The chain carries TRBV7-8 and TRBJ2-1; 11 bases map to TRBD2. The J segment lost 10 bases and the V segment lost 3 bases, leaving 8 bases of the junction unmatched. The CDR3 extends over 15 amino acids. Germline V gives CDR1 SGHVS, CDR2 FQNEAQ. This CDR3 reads CASSFPGLAEGEQFF. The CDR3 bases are TGTGCCAGCAGCTTTCCGGGACTAGCGGAGGGGGAGCAGTTCTTC.

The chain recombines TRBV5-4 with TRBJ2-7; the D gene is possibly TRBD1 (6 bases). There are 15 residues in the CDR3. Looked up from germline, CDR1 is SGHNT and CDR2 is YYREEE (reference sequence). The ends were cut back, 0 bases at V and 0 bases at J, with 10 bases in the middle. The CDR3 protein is CASSLGGQRSYEQYF. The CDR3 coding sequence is TGTGCCAGCAGCTTGGGTGGACAGCGCTCCTACGAGCAGTACTTC.

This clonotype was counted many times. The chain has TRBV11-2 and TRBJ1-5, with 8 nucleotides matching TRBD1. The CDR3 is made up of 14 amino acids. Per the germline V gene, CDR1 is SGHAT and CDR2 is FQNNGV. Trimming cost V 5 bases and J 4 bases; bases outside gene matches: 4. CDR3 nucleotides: TGTGCCAGCAGCCAGGGACAGGTTAATCAGCCCCAGCATTTT. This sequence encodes CASSQGQVNQPQHF.

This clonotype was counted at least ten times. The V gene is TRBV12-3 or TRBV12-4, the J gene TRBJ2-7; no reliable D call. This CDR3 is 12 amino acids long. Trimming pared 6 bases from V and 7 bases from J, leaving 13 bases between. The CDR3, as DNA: TGTGCCAGCAGCTCCAACGCACGAGAGCAGTACTTC. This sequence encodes CASSSNAREQYF.

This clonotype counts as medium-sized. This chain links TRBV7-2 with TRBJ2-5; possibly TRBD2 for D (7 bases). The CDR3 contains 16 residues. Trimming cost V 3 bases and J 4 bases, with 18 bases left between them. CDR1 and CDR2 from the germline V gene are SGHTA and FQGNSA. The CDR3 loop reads CASSFERGALRETQYF. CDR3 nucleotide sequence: TGTGCCAGCAGCTTCGAACGGGGGGCCCTGAGAGAGACCCAGTACTTC.

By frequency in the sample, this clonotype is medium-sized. CDR3 region: CASSLRFNSPLHF. In DNA, the CDR3 is TGTGCCAGCAGTTTAAGGTTCAATTCACCCCTCCACTTT. This sequence joins TRBV27 and TRBJ1-6; no reliable D call. The V end was cut by 2 bases, the J end by 7 bases, with 6 bases between. This CDR3 has 13 amino acids. The germline CDR1 and CDR2 sequences are MNHEY and SMNVEV (reference sequence).

The DNA for the CDR3 is TGTGCCAGCAGGGGTAGCGGGGGGGCAAATGAGCAGTTCTTC. Amino acids: CASRGSGGANEQFF. The chain is built from TRBV6-5 and TRBJ2-1; TRBD2 matches 11 bases. The trim removed 6 bases at V and 7 bases at J, leaving 5 bases unmatched. This CDR3 is built from 14 residues. Germline-derived CDR1 and CDR2 are MNHEY and SVGAGI.

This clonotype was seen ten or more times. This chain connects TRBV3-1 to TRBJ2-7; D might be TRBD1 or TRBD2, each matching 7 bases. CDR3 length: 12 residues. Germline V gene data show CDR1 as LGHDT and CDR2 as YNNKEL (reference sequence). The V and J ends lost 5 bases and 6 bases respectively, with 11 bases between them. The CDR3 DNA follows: TGTGCCAGCAGCGACAGGGAGGGCGAGCAGTACTTC. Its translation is CASSDREGEQYF.

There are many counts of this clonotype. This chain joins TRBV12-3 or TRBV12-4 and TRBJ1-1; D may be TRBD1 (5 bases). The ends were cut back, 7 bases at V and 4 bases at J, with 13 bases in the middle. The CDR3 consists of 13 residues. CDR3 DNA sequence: TGTGCCAGCATAAGGACAAAAGGCACTGAAGCTTTCTTT. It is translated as CASIRTKGTEAFF.

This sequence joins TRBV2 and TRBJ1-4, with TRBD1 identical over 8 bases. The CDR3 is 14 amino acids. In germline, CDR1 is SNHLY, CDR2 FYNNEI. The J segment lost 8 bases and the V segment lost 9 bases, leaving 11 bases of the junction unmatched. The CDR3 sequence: CASNTGGTPEKLFF. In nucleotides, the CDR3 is TGTGCCAGTAATACAGGGGGAACTCCAGAAAAACTGTTTTTT. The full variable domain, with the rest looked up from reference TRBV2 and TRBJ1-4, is EPEVTQTPSHQVTQMGQEVILRCVPISNHLYFYWYRQILGQKVEFLVSFYNNEISEKSEIFDDQFSVERPDGSNFTLKIRSTKLEDSAMYFCASNTGGTPEKLFFGSGTQLSVL.

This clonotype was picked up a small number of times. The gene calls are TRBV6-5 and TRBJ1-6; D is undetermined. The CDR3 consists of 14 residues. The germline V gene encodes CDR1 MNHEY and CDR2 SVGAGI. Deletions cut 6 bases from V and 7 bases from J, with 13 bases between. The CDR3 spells CASRSTSGNSPLHF. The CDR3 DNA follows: TGTGCCAGCAGGTCGACCTCGGGGAATTCACCCCTCCACTTT.